This entry lists 16 T cell receptor beta chains sequenced from one sample in a study of blood T cells in healthy people across ages (dated by TCRdb to between 2015 and 2016). Preparation of the library involved 5' RACE. The sequencing machine was an Illumina HiSeq 2500. A second PCR of roughly 7 to 11 cycles was performed with a sample-barcoded 5' primer and a J-beta primer mix. The raw public reads went through TCRdb reprocessing: fastp at Q25, MiXCR clone calling, in-frame beta chains kept. Rows merge per CDR3 protein into single entries with the most common DNA and genes. The sample table holds fewer than 1 million distinct CDR3 sequences, of which roughly 44% were seen once. The top ten clonotypes cover under 20% of the sample. The sample consisted of blood. Receptor source: a man aged 60-69 years in good health.

This rearrangement joins TRBV6-1 to TRBJ2-1, with a possible D match to TRBD2 (7 bases). Germline V gives CDR1 MNHNS, CDR2 SASEGT. The CDR3 covers 15 residues. V was cut by 1 base and J by 5 bases, with 12 bases left in between. CDR3 residues: CASSEGGGLNNEQFF. CDR3 coding DNA: TGTGCCAGCAGTGAAGGCGGGGGCCTAAACAATGAGCAGTTCTTC.

The gene calls are TRBV20-1 and TRBJ2-7; no clear D. The CDR3 totals 14 residues. The V gene's germline CDR1 is DFQATT and CDR2 SNEGSKA (reference sequence). With 6 bases removed from V and 1 base from J, the gap between germline ends came to 16 bases. CDR3 bases: TGCAGTGCCGAGCCCGGACCGAGATCCTACGAGCAGTACTTC. Its protein product is CSAEPGPRSYEQYF.

The gene calls are TRBV14 and TRBJ2-1; 9 positions match TRBD2. The trim removed 4 bases at V and 4 bases at J, leaving 5 bases unmatched. Germline CDR1 SGHDN, CDR2 FVKESK. The length of the CDR3 is 15 residues. CDR3 nucleotides: TGTGCCAGCAGCCCGGTAGCGGGGGCGTACAATGAGCAGTTCTTC. This encodes CASSPVAGAYNEQFF.

The chain couples TRBV7-9 to TRBJ2-7, with 7 nucleotides matching TRBD1. This CDR3 region has 16 residues. Germline trimming cut 4 bases from V and 0 bases from J; bases unmatched to any gene: 9. CDR1 and CDR2 from the germline V gene are SEHNR and FQNEAQ (reference sequence). The CDR3 here is CASSYGTASNSYEQYF. In DNA form, the CDR3 reads TGTGCCAGCAGCTACGGGACAGCTAGCAACTCCTACGAGCAGTACTTC.

This chain uses TRBV14 with TRBJ1-2; D is unclear. The V end was cut by 3 bases, the J end by 4 bases, with 15 bases between. This CDR3 has 15 residues. CDR1 and CDR2 from the germline V gene are SGHDN and FVKESK. The CDR3 reads CASSQAPTVAYGYTF. The CDR3 coding sequence is TGTGCCAGCAGCCAGGCCCCGACGGTTGCCTATGGCTACACCTTC.

The rearrangement joins TRBV30 to TRBJ2-7; a possible D gene is TRBD2 (5 bases). The CDR3 sequence is 13 residues long. Trimming shortened V by 4 bases and J by 1 base, and 11 bases separated the two germline ends. Germline V lookup: CDR1 GTSNPN, CDR2 SVGIG (reference sequence). The chain's CDR3 is CAWTTGISYEQYF. CDR3 sequence (DNA): TGTGCCTGGACTACCGGGATTTCCTACGAGCAGTACTTC.

V gene TRBV7-9 combines with J gene TRBJ2-7; possibly TRBD1 for D (6 bases). TRBJ2-5 matches the DNA end more closely, so the J call is doubtful. CDR1 is SEHNR, CDR2 FQNEAQ, per germline (reference sequence). The CDR3 has 16 amino acids. The chain's CDR3 is CASSLTRQGGQETQYF. CDR3 in DNA: TGTGCCAGCAGCTTAACCCGCCAAGGGGGACAAGAGACCCAGTACTTC.

This clonotype was seen only a few times. The chain carries TRBV10-1 and TRBJ2-1; unclear D gene. CDR1 and CDR2 from the germline V gene are WNHNN and SYGVQD (reference sequence). This CDR3 comprises 14 residues. Between the trimmed V and J ends, which lost 2 bases and 5 bases, there was a span of 10 bases. CDR3 nucleotide sequence: TGCGCCAGCAGTGAGGTCTCGGGCCACAATGAGCAGTTCTTC. Its protein is CASSEVSGHNEQFF.

This chain links TRBV20-1 with TRBJ1-2; D unresolved. This CDR3 contains 12 residues. Trimming left V 1 base short and J 3 bases short, with 6 bases between. Germline CDR1 DFQATT, CDR2 SNEGSKA (reference sequence). The CDR3: CSARGYDYGYTF. The CDR3 DNA is TGCAGTGCTAGAGGCTACGACTATGGCTACACCTTC.

This chain uses TRBV20-1 with TRBJ2-7; TRBD2 aligns across 7 bases. The tail of the sequence fits TRBJ2-5 better, so the J call may be wrong. Germline lookup yields CDR1 DFQATT and CDR2 SNEGSKA (reference sequence). The length of the CDR3 is 15 residues. CDR3 loop: CSARDLASGQETQYF. In DNA form, the CDR3 reads TGCAGTGCTAGAGATTTGGCTAGCGGCCAAGAGACCCAGTACTTC.

The chain joins TRBV25-1 to TRBJ2-7, with D possibly matching TRBD2 (5 bases). Trimming removed 4 bases at V and 7 bases at J, with 17 bases between. CDR1 and CDR2 from the germline V gene are MGHDK and SYGVNS. The CDR3 consists of 14 residues. CDR3 bases: TGTGCCAGCAGTGTTTCCGGAGGTACGTCGGAGCAGTACTTC. It yields the protein CASSVSGGTSEQYF.

This clonotype occurred a few times. The chain recombines TRBV7-6 with TRBJ2-5; D assignment may be TRBD1 or TRBD2 (7 bases each). The CDR3 is 17 residues long. Per the germline V gene, CDR1 is SGHVS and CDR2 is FNYEAQ. Trimming stripped 9 bases from V and 4 bases from J, with 27 bases between. The CDR3 loop is CASYTFKGRGPPETQYF. The CDR3 bases are TGTGCCAGTTACACCTTTAAAGGGAGGGGGCCTCCAGAGACCCAGTACTTC.

This chain connects TRBV5-4 to TRBJ1-6; D perhaps matches TRBD1 (6 bases). The germline gives CDR1 SGHNT, CDR2 YYREEE (reference sequence). The germline V and J ends were trimmed by 5 bases and 13 bases, with 19 bases remaining between them. The CDR3 has 14 amino acids. This CDR3 reads CASSNGQNDSPLHF. In DNA form, the CDR3 reads TGTGCCAGCAGTAACGGACAGAACGATAGTCCCCTCCACTTT. Drawing the rest from reference TRBV5-4 and TRBJ1-6, the complete variable domain is ETGVTQSPTHLIKTRGQQVTLRCSSQSGHNTVSWYQQALGQGPQFIFQYYREEENGRGNFPPRFSGLQFPNYSSELNVNALELDDSALYLCASSNGQNDSPLHFGNGTRLTVT.

In this sample, this clonotype turned up many times. The chain employs TRBV5-5 and TRBJ2-5; possibly TRBD2 for D (6 bases). The germline gives CDR1 SGHKS, CDR2 YYEKEE (reference sequence). The CDR3 loop spans 14 amino acids. Trimming left V 5 bases short and J 0 bases short, with 11 bases between. The CDR3 DNA reads as TGTGCCAGCAGTTACCGGGACTACCAAGAGACCCAGTACTTC. Amino acids: CASSYRDYQETQYF. The variable domain in full, with the rest retrieved from reference TRBV5-5 and TRBJ2-5, is DAGVTQSPTHLIKTRGQQVTLRCSPISGHKSVSWYQQVLGQGPQFIFQYYEKEERGRGNFPDRFSARQFPNYSSELNVNALLLGDSALYLCASSYRDYQETQYFGPGTRLLVL.

V gene TRBV6-5 combines with J gene TRBJ1-6; maybe TRBD1 (5 bases). The V gene lost 0 bases and the J gene lost 4 bases, with 22 bases spanning the gap. The CDR3 consists of 20 residues. Germline V CDR1 and CDR2: MNHEY, SVGAGI. CDR3 region: CASSYSRPGRGREYNSPLHF. CDR3 nucleotide sequence: TGTGCCAGCAGTTACTCCCGACCCGGTAGGGGACGAGAATATAATTCACCCCTCCACTTT.

The chain recombines TRBV14 with TRBJ2-5; TRBD1 matches 8 bases. Germline V lookup: CDR1 SGHDN, CDR2 FVKESK. The CDR3 runs to 14 residues. After removal of 4 bases from V and 5 bases from J, the junction contained 6 bases not matched to a gene. The CDR3 spells CASSRAGGWETQYF. DNA for the CDR3: TGTGCCAGCAGCCGGGCAGGGGGCTGGGAGACCCAGTACTTC. Together with reference TRBV14 and TRBJ2-5, the CDR3 gives the full variable domain: EAGVTQFPSHSVIEKGQTVTLRCDPISGHDNLYWYRRVMGKEIKFLLHFVKESKQDESGMPNNRFLAERTGGTYSTLKVQPAELEDSGVYFCASSRAGGWETQYFGPGTRLLVL.